The rows below give T cell receptor beta chains drawn from one sample of a study of OX40 agonist ivuxolimab in advanced cancers. Libraries were prepared by immunoSEQ multiplex PCR; TCRdb keeps only in-frame clonotypes and omits some of them. The repertoire holds 69,000 or so clones, with over 75% as singletons. Sequenced material: CD4+ or CD8+ T cells sorted from blood, taken in a trial of the OX40 agonist ivuxolimab. These receptors originate from an adult with an advanced solid tumor such as melanoma, head and neck, liver or kidney cancer. Both conserved end residues are part of each CDR3. D genes are given only for firm matches. Clone size, where shown, is once, few, many, or a class for clones that have expanded.

v_call: TRBV11-3
j_call: TRBJ2-5
clone_size: -
d_call: TRBD1
cdr3_aa: CASSLPTGFGQETQYF
cdr3_nt: TGTGCCAGCAGCTTACCGACAGGGTTCGGACAAGAGACCCAGTACTTC

v_call: TRBV2
j_call: TRBJ2-7
clone_size: -
d_call: -
cdr3_aa: CASSETGTLSSYEQYF
cdr3_nt: TGTGCCAGCAGTGAGACCGGGACCCTGAGCTCCTACGAGCAGTACTTC

v_call: TRBV5-8
j_call: TRBJ1-5
clone_size: -
d_call: -
cdr3_aa: CASSLEGAARQPQHF
cdr3_nt: TGTGCCAGCAGCTTGGAAGGGGCGGCACGGCAGCCCCAGCATTTT

v_call: TRBV5-4
j_call: TRBJ2-1
clone_size: -
d_call: TRBD2
cdr3_aa: CASSGGTSPYNEQFF
cdr3_nt: TGTGCCAGCAGCGGGGGGACTAGCCCTTACAATGAGCAGTTCTTC

v_call: TRBV6-6
j_call: TRBJ1-6
clone_size: -
d_call: TRBD1
cdr3_aa: CASRPGTGDNSPLHF
cdr3_nt: TGTGCCAGCAGACCCGGGACAGGGGATAATTCACCCCTCCACTTT

v_call: TRBV7-6
j_call: TRBJ2-7
clone_size: -
d_call: -
cdr3_aa: CASSLYRSPSYEQYF
cdr3_nt: TGTGCCAGCAGCCTCTACCGGTCCCCGTCCTACGAGCAGTACTTC

v_call: TRBV7-9
j_call: TRBJ1-1
clone_size: -
d_call: TRBD1
cdr3_aa: CASSSGQGDGAFF
cdr3_nt: TGTGCCAGCAGCTCGGGACAGGGTGATGGAGCTTTCTTT

v_call: TRBV2
j_call: TRBJ1-1
clone_size: -
d_call: -
cdr3_aa: CASSGLLGASAFF
cdr3_nt: TGTGCCAGCAGCGGACTCTTGGGGGCAAGCGCTTTCTTT

v_call: TRBV2
j_call: TRBJ2-7
clone_size: once
d_call: -
cdr3_aa: CASAPTYLRAYEQYF
cdr3_nt: TGTGCCAGCGCCCCGACCTACCTACGAGCCTACGAGCAGTACTTC

v_call: TRBV4-2
j_call: TRBJ1-6
clone_size: -
d_call: TRBD1
cdr3_aa: CASSQDSGWQGGASPLHF
cdr3_nt: TGTGCCAGCAGCCAAGATTCAGGCTGGCAGGGGGGAGCTTCACCCCTCCACTTT

v_call: TRBV29-1
j_call: TRBJ2-1
clone_size: -
d_call: -
cdr3_aa: CSVLGTKSSYNEQFF
cdr3_nt: TGCAGCGTCCTCGGGACCAAGAGCTCCTACAATGAGCAGTTCTTC

v_call: TRBV6-5
j_call: TRBJ2-7
clone_size: -
d_call: -
cdr3_aa: CASSYSIEGSYEQYF
cdr3_nt: TGTGCCAGCAGTTACTCGATAGAGGGTTCCTACGAGCAGTACTTC

v_call: TRBV7-9
j_call: TRBJ1-2
clone_size: -
d_call: -
cdr3_aa: CASSPVSGTGNYGYTF
cdr3_nt: TGTGCCAGCAGCCCCGTGTCAGGGACGGGCAACTATGGCTACACCTTC

v_call: TRBV15
j_call: TRBJ2-1
clone_size: -
d_call: TRBD2
cdr3_aa: CATSREGLAGGFPARYNEQFF
cdr3_nt: TGTGCCACCAGCAGAGAAGGACTAGCGGGAGGTTTCCCGGCGAGATACAATGAGCAGTTCTTC

v_call: TRBV19
j_call: TRBJ1-5
clone_size: -
d_call: -
cdr3_aa: CASSILPDNQPQHF
cdr3_nt: TGTGCCAGTAGTATCCTGCCAGACAATCAGCCCCAGCATTTT

v_call: TRBV29-1
j_call: TRBJ2-5
clone_size: -
d_call: -
cdr3_aa: CSVEDPGEWETQYF
cdr3_nt: TGCAGCGTTGAAGACCCCGGGGAGTGGGAGACCCAGTACTTC

v_call: TRBV10-3
j_call: TRBJ1-1
clone_size: -
d_call: -
cdr3_aa: CAISDGDYSEAFF
cdr3_nt: TGTGCCATCAGTGATGGGGATTACAGTGAAGCTTTCTTT

v_call: TRBV7-3
j_call: TRBJ2-5
clone_size: -
d_call: -
cdr3_aa: CASSLSGREETQYF
cdr3_nt: TGTGCCAGCAGCTTGTCGGGGCGCGAAGAGACCCAGTACTTC

v_call: TRBV5-1
j_call: TRBJ1-1
clone_size: -
d_call: TRBD1
cdr3_aa: CASSLAWGQGNTEAFF
cdr3_nt: TGCGCCAGCAGCTTGGCCTGGGGACAGGGAAACACTGAAGCTTTCTTT

v_call: TRBV9
j_call: TRBJ2-1
clone_size: -
d_call: -
cdr3_aa: CASSNPVYLSSYNEQFF
cdr3_nt: TGTGCCAGCAGCAATCCGGTGTACTTAAGCTCCTACAATGAGCAGTTCTTC

v_call: TRBV28
j_call: TRBJ2-7
clone_size: -
d_call: -
cdr3_aa: CASSLRALGRGDSYEQYF
cdr3_nt: TGTGCCAGCAGTTTAAGGGCCCTGGGGCGGGGCGACTCCTACGAGCAGTACTTC

v_call: TRBV7-8
j_call: TRBJ1-4
clone_size: -
d_call: -
cdr3_aa: CASSLGTANEKLFF
cdr3_nt: TGTGCCAGCAGCTTAGGGACAGCTAATGAAAAACTGTTTTTT

v_call: TRBV5-1
j_call: TRBJ2-7
clone_size: -
d_call: -
cdr3_aa: CASSLGQGREQYF
cdr3_nt: TGCGCCAGCAGCTTGGGGCAGGGTCGGGAGCAGTACTTC

v_call: TRBV7-9
j_call: TRBJ2-7
clone_size: -
d_call: TRBD2
cdr3_aa: CAGSLASGLSYEQYF
cdr3_nt: TGTGCCGGTTCACTTGCTAGCGGCCTATCCTACGAGCAGTACTTC

v_call: TRBV19
j_call: TRBJ2-3
clone_size: -
d_call: -
cdr3_aa: CATRLPGDTQYF
cdr3_nt: TGTGCCACTCGGCTCCCCGGAGATACGCAGTATTTT

v_call: TRBV2
j_call: TRBJ1-6
clone_size: -
d_call: TRBD1
cdr3_aa: CASRRGQGDSPLHF
cdr3_nt: TGTGCCAGCAGGCGGGGACAGGGGGATTCACCCCTCCACTTT

v_call: TRBV29-1
j_call: TRBJ1-2
clone_size: -
d_call: -
cdr3_aa: CSVGGGHLYGYTF
cdr3_nt: TGCAGCGTTGGAGGGGGACACCTCTATGGCTACACCTTC

v_call: TRBV5-4
j_call: TRBJ1-5
clone_size: few
d_call: -
cdr3_aa: CASSFYGGNQPQHF
cdr3_nt: TGTGCCAGCAGCTTCTACGGAGGCAATCAGCCCCAGCATTTT

v_call: TRBV4-1
j_call: TRBJ1-6
clone_size: -
d_call: -
cdr3_aa: CASSQPPEAGNSPLHF
cdr3_nt: TGCGCCAGCAGCCAACCACCCGAGGCCGGCAATTCACCCCTCCACTTT

v_call: TRBV6-5
j_call: TRBJ2-7
clone_size: -
d_call: -
cdr3_aa: CASSPGAYEQYF
cdr3_nt: TGTGCCAGCAGCCCGGGGGCCTACGAGCAGTACTTC

v_call: TRBV11-2
j_call: TRBJ2-7
clone_size: -
d_call: TRBD1
cdr3_aa: CASSPDRGPEQYF
cdr3_nt: TGTGCCAGCAGCCCAGACAGGGGACCCGAGCAGTACTTC

v_call: TRBV7-2
j_call: TRBJ2-1
clone_size: -
d_call: TRBD2
cdr3_aa: CASSLSSGGHSYNEQFF
cdr3_nt: TGTGCCAGCAGCTTATCTAGCGGGGGACACTCCTACAATGAGCAGTTCTTC

v_call: TRBV5-1
j_call: TRBJ2-7
clone_size: -
d_call: -
cdr3_aa: CASSLWAGQTREQYF
cdr3_nt: TGCGCCAGCAGCCTCTGGGCGGGACAGACACGCGAGCAGTACTTC

v_call: TRBV12-1
j_call: TRBJ1-2
clone_size: -
d_call: -
cdr3_aa: CASSFNRGLGYTF
cdr3_nt: TGTGCCAGCAGCTTTAATAGGGGACTTGGCTACACCTTC

v_call: TRBV15
j_call: TRBJ2-1
clone_size: once
d_call: TRBD2
cdr3_aa: CATSKRPTTSGGAGEQFF
cdr3_nt: TGTGCCACCAGCAAGAGGCCCACGACTAGCGGGGGGGCCGGTGAGCAGTTCTTC

v_call: TRBV6-1
j_call: TRBJ1-6
clone_size: -
d_call: -
cdr3_aa: CASSEGRTLHF
cdr3_nt: TGTGCCAGCAGTGAAGGGCGTACCCTCCACTTT

v_call: TRBV9
j_call: TRBJ2-7
clone_size: -
d_call: TRBD2
cdr3_aa: CASSVAGGSEQYF
cdr3_nt: TGTGCCAGCAGCGTAGCCGGCGGGAGCGAGCAGTACTTC

v_call: TRBV5-1
j_call: TRBJ2-3
clone_size: -
d_call: TRBD1
cdr3_aa: CASSNQGAASTDTQYF
cdr3_nt: TGCGCCAGCAGCAACCAGGGGGCGGCTAGCACAGATACGCAGTATTTT

v_call: TRBV6-6
j_call: TRBJ1-3
clone_size: medium-sized
d_call: -
cdr3_aa: CASSWDTGNTIYF
cdr3_nt: TGTGCCAGCAGTTGGGACACTGGAAACACCATATATTTT

v_call: TRBV2
j_call: TRBJ2-5
clone_size: -
d_call: TRBD2
cdr3_aa: CASRAGTNPKETQYF
cdr3_nt: TGTGCCAGCAGGGCAGGGACTAACCCTAAAGAGACCCAGTACTTC